This passage covers 2 T cell receptor beta chains from one sample sequenced in a study of blood T cells in healthy people across ages. Next came a second PCR, run for about 6 to 12 cycles, which used a sample-barcoded 5' primer along with a J-beta primer mix. TCRdb reanalysed the 5' RACE reads using MiXCR and keeps one entry per CDR3 protein. The sample shows about 780,000 distinct CDR3 sequences, about 42% of them seen only once. The specimen was blood. The receptors come from a man of 80 years or more in good health.

This clonotype appeared a few times. The chain has TRBV29-1 and TRBJ2-7; tentatively, D is TRBD2 (6 bases). CDR3 length equals 14 residues. Germline V CDR1 and CDR2: SQVTM, ANQGSEA. Between the trimmed V and J ends, which lost 4 bases and 2 bases, there was a span of 15 bases. CDR3 in amino acids: CSVGILANTYEQYF. Here the CDR3 DNA reads TGCAGCGTTGGTATTCTAGCGAATACCTACGAGCAGTACTTC.

This clonotype was observed a few times. The chain has TRBV28 and TRBJ2-7; 13 nucleotides line up with TRBD2. From germline, CDR1 is MDHEN and CDR2 SYDVKM. J was trimmed by 1 base and V by 5 bases; bases with no gene match: 8. The length of the CDR3 is 17 residues. This CDR3 is CASSGTSGKRISYEQYF. The CDR3 coding sequence is TGTGCCAGCAGTGGGACTAGCGGGAAGCGAATTTCCTACGAGCAGTACTTC.